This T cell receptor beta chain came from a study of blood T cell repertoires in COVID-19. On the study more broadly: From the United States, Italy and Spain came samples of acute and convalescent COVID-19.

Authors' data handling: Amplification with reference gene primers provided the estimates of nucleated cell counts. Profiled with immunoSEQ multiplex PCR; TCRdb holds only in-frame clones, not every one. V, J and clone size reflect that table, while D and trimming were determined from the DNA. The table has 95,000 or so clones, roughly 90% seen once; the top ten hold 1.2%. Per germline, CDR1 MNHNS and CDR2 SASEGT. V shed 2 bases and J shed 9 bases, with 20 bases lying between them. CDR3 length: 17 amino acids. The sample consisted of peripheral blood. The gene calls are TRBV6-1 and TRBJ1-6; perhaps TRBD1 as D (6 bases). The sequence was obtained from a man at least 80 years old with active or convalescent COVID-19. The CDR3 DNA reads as TGTGCCAGCAGTGAATCATTCAGGGGAATCTCAGGTTCACCCCTCCACTTT. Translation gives CASSESFRGISGSPLHF.